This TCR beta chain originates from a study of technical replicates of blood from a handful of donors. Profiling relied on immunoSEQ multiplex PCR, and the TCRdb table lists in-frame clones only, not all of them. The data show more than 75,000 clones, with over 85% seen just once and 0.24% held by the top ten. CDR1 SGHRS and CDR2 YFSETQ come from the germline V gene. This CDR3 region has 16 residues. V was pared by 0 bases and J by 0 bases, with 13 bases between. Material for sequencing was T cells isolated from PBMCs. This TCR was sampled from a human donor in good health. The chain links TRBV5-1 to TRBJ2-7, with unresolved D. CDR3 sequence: CASSLVRLENSYEQYF. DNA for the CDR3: TGCGCCAGCAGCTTGGTTCGGCTGGAGAACTCCTACGAGCAGTACTTC.